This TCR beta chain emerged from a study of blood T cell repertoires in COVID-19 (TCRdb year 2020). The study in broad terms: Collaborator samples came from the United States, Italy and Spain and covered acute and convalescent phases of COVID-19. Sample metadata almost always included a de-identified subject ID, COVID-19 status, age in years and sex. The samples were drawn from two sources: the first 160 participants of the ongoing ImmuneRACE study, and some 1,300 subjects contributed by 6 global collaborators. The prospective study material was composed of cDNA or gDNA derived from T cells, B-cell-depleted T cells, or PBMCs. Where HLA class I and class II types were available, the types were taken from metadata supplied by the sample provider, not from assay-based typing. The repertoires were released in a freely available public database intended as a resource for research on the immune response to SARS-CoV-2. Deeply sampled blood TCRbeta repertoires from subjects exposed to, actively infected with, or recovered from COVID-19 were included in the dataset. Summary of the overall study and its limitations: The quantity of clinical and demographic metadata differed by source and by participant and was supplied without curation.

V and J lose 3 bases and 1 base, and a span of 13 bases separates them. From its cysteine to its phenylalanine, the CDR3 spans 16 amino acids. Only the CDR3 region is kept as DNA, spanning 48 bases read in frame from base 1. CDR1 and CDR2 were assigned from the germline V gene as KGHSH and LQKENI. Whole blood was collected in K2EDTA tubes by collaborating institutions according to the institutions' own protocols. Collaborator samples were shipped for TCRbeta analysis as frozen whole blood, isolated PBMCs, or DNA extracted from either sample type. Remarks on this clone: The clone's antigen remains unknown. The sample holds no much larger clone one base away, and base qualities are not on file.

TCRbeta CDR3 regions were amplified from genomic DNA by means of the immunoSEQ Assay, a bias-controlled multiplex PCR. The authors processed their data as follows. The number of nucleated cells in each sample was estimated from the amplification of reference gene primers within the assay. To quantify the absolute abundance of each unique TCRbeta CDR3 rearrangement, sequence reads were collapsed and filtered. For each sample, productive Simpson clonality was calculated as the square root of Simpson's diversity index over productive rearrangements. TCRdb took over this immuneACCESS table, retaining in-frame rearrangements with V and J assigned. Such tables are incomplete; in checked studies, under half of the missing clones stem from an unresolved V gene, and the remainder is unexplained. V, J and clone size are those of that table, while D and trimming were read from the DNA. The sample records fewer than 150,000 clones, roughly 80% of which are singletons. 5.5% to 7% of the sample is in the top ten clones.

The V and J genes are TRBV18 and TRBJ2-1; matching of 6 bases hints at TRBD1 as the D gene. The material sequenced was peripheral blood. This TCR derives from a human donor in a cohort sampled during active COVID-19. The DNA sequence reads TGTGCCAGCTCACCCCAACAGGGTAGTTCCTACAATGAGCAGTTCTTC. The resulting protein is CASSPQQGSSYNEQFF.